A single sample gave rise to the 6 T cell receptor beta chains below, sequenced in a study of beta chain features in type 1 diabetes. General observations from the study: Moderate but significant shortening of TCRB CDR3s was recorded in all four CD4+ subsets from Type 1 diabetes patients.

For these TCRs, the target antigens are not known. Every isolated RNA sample was fully reverse transcribed, so sequencing captured expressed TCRB transcripts. Produced via immunoSEQ multiplex PCR; TCRdb's table is partial and in-frame only. Of about 650,000 clones in the sample, 9.5% to 15% were seen once. Sequenced: naive CD4+ T cells from blood. All receptors derive from a man between 25 and 39 years old with type 1 diabetes.

The V call is TRBV6-1, the J call TRBJ1-2, with 9 bases fitting TRBD1. The CDR3 sequence is 14 residues long. Germline CDR1 reads MNHNS; CDR2 reads SASEGT. The V segment lost 10 bases and the J segment 8 bases; nucleotides outside the gene matches: 14. CDR3 bases: TGTGCCACCACCCACGGGACAGGGAAGGAAGGCTACACCTTC. Protein sequence: CATTHGTGKEGYTF.

V and J are TRBV12-5 and TRBJ2-3, with D hard to call. In germline, CDR1 is LGHNT, CDR2 FRNRAP. This CDR3 contains 16 residues. The V end lost 5 bases, the J end lost 2 bases, and 17 bases lay between the germline ends. Here the CDR3 DNA reads TGTGCTAGTGGTCCCCCCGTTGATCATTTCACAGATACGCAGTATTTT. This gives the protein CASGPPVDHFTDTQYF.

This clone has a single count. The V and J genes are TRBV19 and TRBJ2-7; D is perhaps TRBD1 or TRBD2 (5 bases each). The CDR3 runs 14 residues. Germline V gene lookup returns CDR1 LNHDA and CDR2 SQIVND (reference sequence). V was shortened by 5 bases and J by 4 bases, with 15 bases between the two germline ends. The CDR3 here is CASSPSREEYEQYF. The CDR3 DNA is TGTGCCAGTAGTCCTAGCAGGGAAGAATACGAGCAGTACTTC.

The CDR3 here is CAWMAGGPNEQFF. The CDR3 DNA follows: TGTGCCTGGATGGCGGGGGGACCCAATGAGCAGTTCTTC. The chain uses TRBV30 and TRBJ2-1, with TRBD2 matching 8 bases. The germline CDR1 and CDR2 sequences are GTSNPN and SVGIG (reference sequence). The J segment lost 6 bases and the V segment lost 4 bases, leaving 5 bases of the junction unmatched. The CDR3 is made up of 13 amino acids.

This clone was counted between two and nine times. The V and J genes are TRBV19 and TRBJ1-2, with a possible D match to TRBD1 (5 bases). The CDR3 loop spans 12 amino acids. Germline V lookup: CDR1 LNHDA, CDR2 SQIVND (reference sequence). Trimming pared 3 bases from V and 11 bases from J, leaving 13 bases between. The DNA of the CDR3 is TGTGCCAGTAGTATCGGGACTTCTTATTACACCTTC. This encodes CASSIGTSYYTF.

This chain links TRBV14 with TRBJ2-1, with D possibly TRBD2 on 6 matching bases. The germline V gene has CDR1 SGHDN and CDR2 FVKESK. This CDR3 comprises 16 residues. Trimming took off 0 bases at V and 0 bases at J, with 9 bases between the two ends. The CDR3 DNA sequence: TGTGCCAGCAGCCAAGACGCGGGGACCTCCTACAATGAGCAGTTCTTC. Protein: CASSQDAGTSYNEQFF.